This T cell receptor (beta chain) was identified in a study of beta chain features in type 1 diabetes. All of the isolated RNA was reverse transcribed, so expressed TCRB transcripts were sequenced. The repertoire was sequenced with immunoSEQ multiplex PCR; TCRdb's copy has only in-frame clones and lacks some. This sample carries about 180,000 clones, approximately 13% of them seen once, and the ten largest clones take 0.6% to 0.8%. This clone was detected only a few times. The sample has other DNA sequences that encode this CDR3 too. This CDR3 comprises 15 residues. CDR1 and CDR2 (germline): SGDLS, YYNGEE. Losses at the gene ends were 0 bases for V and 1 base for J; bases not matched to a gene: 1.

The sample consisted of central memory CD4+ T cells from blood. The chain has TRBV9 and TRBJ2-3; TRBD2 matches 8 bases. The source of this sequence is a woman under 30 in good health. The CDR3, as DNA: TGTGCCAGCAGCGTAGACGGGAGGGGCACAGATACGCAGTATTTT. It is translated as CASSVDGRGTDTQYF.